What follows are 21 T cell receptor beta chains derived from one specimen sequenced in a study of blood T cell repertoires in COVID-19. Profiled with immunoSEQ multiplex PCR; TCRdb holds only in-frame clones, not every one. The data show about 120,000 clones, more than 60% seen once. Sequenced input: peripheral blood. The source of these receptors is an older man with acute or convalescent COVID-19.

The genes are TRBV28 and TRBJ1-2; D possibly corresponds to TRBD1 (5 bases). V lost 4 bases and J 1 base, leaving 13 bases between the germline ends. This CDR3 spans 15 amino acids. Germline V lookup: CDR1 MDHEN, CDR2 SYDVKM. As DNA, the CDR3 is TGTGCCAGCAGTTATGGGTCGGGACTTAACTATGGCTACACCTTC. Its translation is CASSYGSGLNYGYTF.

This chain joins TRBV6-5 and TRBJ1-5; 8 bases line up with TRBD1. CDR1 is MNHEY and CDR2 is SVGAGI in the germline V gene. J lost 2 bases, V lost 5 bases, and 2 bases had no gene match. This CDR3 contains 14 residues. The CDR3 protein is CASSPGQGNQPQHF. In DNA form, the CDR3 reads TGTGCCAGCAGTCCGGGACAGGGCAATCAGCCCCAGCATTTT.

This clone occurred a few times. The chain uses TRBV3-1 (or the pseudogene TRBV3-2) and TRBJ1-4, with a possible D match to TRBD1 (6 bases). Per the germline V gene, CDR1 is LGHDT and CDR2 is YNNKEL (reference sequence). V lost 1 base and J lost 7, with 7 bases in between. This CDR3 region has 13 residues. CDR3 sequence reads: CASSQGGGEKLFF. As DNA, the CDR3 is TGTGCCAGCAGCCAAGGAGGGGGTGAAAAACTGTTTTTT.

The J gene is TRBJ2-1, the V gene TRBV9; 8 bases align to TRBD2. The CDR3 covers 15 residues. J lost 6 bases, V lost 4 bases, and 9 bases had no gene match. Germline V lookup: CDR1 SGDLS, CDR2 YYNGEE. CDR3 sequence reads: CASSPQGLVPNEQFF. DNA of the CDR3: TGTGCCAGCAGCCCTCAGGGACTAGTTCCCAATGAGCAGTTCTTC.

This clone was recorded once. CDR3 sequence (DNA): TGTGCCAGCAGCTTTACTATAGCGGGAGACTCCTACGAGCAGTACTTC. Protein sequence: CASSFTIAGDSYEQYF. This chain links TRBV5-8 with TRBJ2-7; 9 bases map to TRBD2. Trimming at V came to 2 bases and at J to 0 bases, leaving 6 bases not matched to a gene. Germline loops: CDR1 SGHTS, CDR2 YDEGEE. The CDR3 spans 16 residues.

This clone was seen a few times. The chain recombines TRBV6-2 or TRBV6-3 with TRBJ1-1, with 8 bases that match TRBD1. The CDR3 contains 18 residues. V lost 0 bases, J lost 4 bases, and 13 bases stayed unmatched. Germline loops: CDR1 MNHEY, CDR2 SVGEGT. DNA for the CDR3: TGTGCCAGCAGTTACTCTGGGACAGGATCCTCACTTCCCACTGAAGCTTTCTTT. It yields the protein CASSYSGTGSSLPTEAFF.

This chain's CDR3 is CASSPPDRLSDTQYF. The DNA of the CDR3 is TGTGCCAGCAGTCCCCCGGACAGATTATCAGATACGCAGTATTTT. The rearrangement uses TRBV2 and TRBJ2-3; possible D gene TRBD1, 6 bases. V lost 5 bases, J lost 4 bases, and 16 bases lay in between. CDR3 length equals 15 residues. Per the germline V gene, CDR1 is SNHLY and CDR2 is FYNNEI.

The gene calls are TRBV9 and TRBJ2-7, with a possible D match to TRBD1 (6 bases). Germline V gene lookup returns CDR1 SGDLS and CDR2 YYNGEE. Trimming took 3 bases from V and 6 from J, leaving 13 bases between them. The length of the CDR3 is 13 residues. This chain's CDR3 is CASSDRVFGEQYF. The CDR3 DNA sequence: TGTGCCAGCAGCGACAGGGTATTCGGCGAGCAGTACTTC. The whole variable domain, remainder taken from reference TRBV9 and TRBJ2-7, is DSGVTQTPKHLITATGQRVTLRCSPRSGDLSVYWYQQSLDQGLQFLIQYYNGEERAKGNILERFSAQQFPDLHSELNLSSLELGDSALYFCASSDRVFGEQYFGPGTRLTVT.

The sample holds a few counts of this clone. This chain connects TRBV19 to TRBJ2-5; D is possibly TRBD1 (6 bases). The ends were cut back, 5 bases at V and 3 bases at J, with 13 bases in the middle. In germline, CDR1 is LNHDA, CDR2 SQIVND (reference sequence). This CDR3 contains 14 residues. The CDR3 bases are TGTGCCAGTAGTCCCGGGACAATCGAAGAGACCCAGTACTTC. It translates to CASSPGTIEETQYF.

The chain links TRBV25-1 to TRBJ1-1; TRBD1 might be the D (5 bases). The CDR3 has 14 residues. Germline CDR1 and CDR2: MGHDK and SYGVNS. The V gene lost 4 bases and the J gene lost 2 bases, with 11 bases spanning the gap. Here the CDR3 DNA reads TGTGCCAGCAGTGTGCCCGGACAAAACACTGAAGCTTTCTTT. It is translated as CASSVPGQNTEAFF.

The chain combines TRBV6-4 with TRBJ1-2, with 8 bases that match TRBD1. CDR1 is MRHNA and CDR2 is SNTAGT in the germline V gene. Trimming cost V 2 bases and J 7 bases; bases outside gene matches: 9. The CDR3 spans 15 residues. The CDR3 is CASSDRPGGVGGYTF. Written as DNA, the CDR3 is TGTGCCAGCAGTGACCGGCCAGGGGGCGTCGGTGGCTACACCTTC.

The V gene is TRBV7-2, the J gene TRBJ2-7, with unresolved D. The CDR3 is made up of 14 amino acids. Trimming stripped 1 base from V and 3 bases from J, with 10 bases between. CDR1 is SGHTA and CDR2 is FQGNSA in the germline V gene. CDR3 DNA: TGTGCCAGCAGCTTAGGGCAGAAATTCTACGAGCAGTACTTC. The encoded protein is CASSLGQKFYEQYF. Full variable domain (outside the CDR3, taken from reference TRBV7-2 and TRBJ2-7): GAGVSQSPSNKVTEKGKDVELRCDPISGHTALYWYRQSLGQGLEFLIYFQGNSAPDKSGLPSDRFSAERTGGSVSTLTIQRTQQEDSAVYLCASSLGQKFYEQYFGPGTRLTVT.

This chain connects TRBV27 to TRBJ2-1; the match to TRBD2 covers 11 bases. Germline CDR1 is MNHEY and CDR2 is SMNVEV (reference sequence). The CDR3 has 16 residues. With 6 bases clipped from V and 7 bases from J, the junction kept 11 bases outside the gene matches. The CDR3 is CASRWYSGRAPNEQFF. CDR3 coding DNA: TGTGCCAGCAGATGGTATAGCGGGAGGGCCCCTAATGAGCAGTTCTTC.

The genes are TRBV19 and TRBJ1-1; TRBD1 might be the D (5 bases). This CDR3 is 10 amino acids long. Germline-derived CDR1 and CDR2 are LNHDA and SQIVND (reference sequence). The germline V and J ends were trimmed by 6 bases and 10 bases, with 9 bases remaining between them. The CDR3 DNA is TGTGCCAGTAGGGGGCTAGTAGCTTTCTTT. This encodes CASRGLVAFF.

This clone was seen just once. The CDR3, as DNA: TGTGCCACCGAGGGTGGTACTAATGAAAAACTGTTTTTT. It encodes CATEGGTNEKLFF. V usage is TRBV2 and J usage is TRBJ1-4; D is ambiguous. The germline V gene has CDR1 SNHLY and CDR2 FYNNEI. The V end was cut by 10 bases, the J end by 2 bases, with 11 bases between. The CDR3 runs to 13 residues.

This clone has just one count. The V call is TRBV18, the J call TRBJ1-2; TRBD1 matches at 7 bases. Trimming took 5 bases from V and 7 from J; bases not matched to a gene: 16. Germline loops: CDR1 KGHSH, CDR2 LQKENI. The CDR3 length is 16 residues. The CDR3 here is CASSTNRDSNGSGYTF. The CDR3 nucleotides read TGTGCCAGCTCAACCAACCGGGACAGTAACGGAAGTGGCTACACCTTC.

This clone was counted a single time. CDR3 nucleotides: TGTGCCAGCAGCCGCGAGGGGGACAGGGAATGGAAGTATCAGCCCCAGCATTTT. Its protein is CASSREGDREWKYQPQHF. V gene TRBV21-1 combines with J gene TRBJ1-5; TRBD1 is taken as the D call from the table, unchecked against the DNA. TRBV21-1 is given as a pseudogene. This CDR3 contains 18 residues.

The chain couples TRBV7-9 to TRBJ2-5, with TRBD2 matching 11 bases. CDR1 SEHNR and CDR2 FQNEAQ come from the germline V gene (reference sequence). The CDR3 runs to 15 residues. J gave up 5 bases and V 5 bases, and 7 bases lay outside the gene matches. CDR3 amino acids: CASSLPRLAGETQYF. CDR3 sequence (DNA): TGTGCCAGCAGCCTCCCCCGACTAGCGGGGGAGACCCAGTACTTC.

The V and J genes are TRBV28 and TRBJ1-2, with D unresolved. Germline CDR1 and CDR2: MDHEN and SYDVKM. This CDR3 is built from 14 residues. V was clipped by 1 base and J by 7 bases, with 13 bases between them. Written as DNA, the CDR3 is TGTGCCAGCAGTTTATTGGGAGCCCGGGGTGGCTACACCTTC. It encodes CASSLLGARGGYTF.

This rearrangement joins TRBV7-8 to TRBJ1-1; D possibly corresponds to TRBD1 (6 bases). Trimming left V 4 bases short and J 3 bases short, with 9 bases between. The CDR3 sequence is 13 residues long. CDR1 and CDR2 (germline): SGHVS, FQNEAQ. This CDR3 is CASSSQGYTEAFF. The CDR3 DNA reads as TGTGCCAGCAGCTCCCAGGGGTACACTGAAGCTTTCTTT.

The chain combines TRBV7-2 with TRBJ2-5; 8 positions match TRBD1. The CDR3 is 14 residues long. The germline V gene has CDR1 SGHTA and CDR2 FQGNSA. J gave up 2 bases and V 5 bases, and 4 bases lay outside the gene matches. This CDR3 is CASSRDRGQETQYF. The CDR3 coding sequence is TGTGCCAGCAGCCGCGACAGGGGTCAAGAGACCCAGTACTTC.